This T cell receptor (beta chain) was captured by sequencing in a study of PD-1 blockade in classical Hodgkin lymphoma. The study, taken as a whole, reports: Patients who initiated nivolumab within 1 year of ASCT were excluded. Whereas CD4+ TCR diversity had risen significantly by C4D1, CD8+ TCR diversity had not. The authors have not defined what causes the repertoire differences, possibly disease activity or prior therapy.

Trimming cost V 7 bases and J 6 bases; bases outside gene matches: 9. Germline V gives CDR1 GTSNPN, CDR2 SVGIG (reference sequence). This CDR3 region has 12 residues. Sequencing was performed with immunoSEQ multiplex PCR; in TCRdb, only in-frame clones are kept and a portion is missing. Among some 23,000 clones listed, roughly 78% were seen once. Exposure to brentuximab vedotin varied, and each patient had relapsed following autologous stem cell transplantation. Reported best responses ranged across complete response, partial response or progressive disease. As regards this clone: Its antigen is not known.

This sequence originates from a human donor with classical Hodgkin lymphoma. This rearrangement joins TRBV30 to TRBJ2-7, with 7 bases matching TRBD1. The input for sequencing was peripheral blood mononuclear cells (PBMCs), taken before the second cycle of nivolumab. CDR3: CASGTAPTEQYF. CDR3 coding DNA: TGTGCCTCGGGGACAGCCCCTACCGAGCAGTACTTC. The entire variable domain, with the rest obtained from reference TRBV30 and TRBJ2-7, is as follows: SQTIHQWPATLVQPVGSPLSLECTVEGTSNPNLYWYRQAAGRGLQLLFYSVGIGQISSEVPQNLSASRPQDRQFILSSKKLLLSDSGFYLCASGTAPTEQYFGPGTRLTVT.